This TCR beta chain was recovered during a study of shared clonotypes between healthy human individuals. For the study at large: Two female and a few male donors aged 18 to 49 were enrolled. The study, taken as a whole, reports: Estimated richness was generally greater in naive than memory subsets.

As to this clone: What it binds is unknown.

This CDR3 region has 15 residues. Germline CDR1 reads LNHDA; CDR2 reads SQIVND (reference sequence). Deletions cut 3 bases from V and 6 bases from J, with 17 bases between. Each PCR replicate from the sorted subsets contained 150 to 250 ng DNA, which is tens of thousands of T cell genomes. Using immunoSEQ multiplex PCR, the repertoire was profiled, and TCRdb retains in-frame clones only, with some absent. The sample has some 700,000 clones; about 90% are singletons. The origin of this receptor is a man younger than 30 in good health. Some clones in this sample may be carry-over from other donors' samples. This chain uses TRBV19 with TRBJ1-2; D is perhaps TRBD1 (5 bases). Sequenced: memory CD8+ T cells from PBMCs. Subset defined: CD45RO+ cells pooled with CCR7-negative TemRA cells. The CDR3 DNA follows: TGTGCCAGTAGTATTTTTCGGAGTGAGGGGCATGGCTACACCTTC. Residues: CASSIFRSEGHGYTF. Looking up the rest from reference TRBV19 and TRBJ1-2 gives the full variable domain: DGGITQSPKYLFRKEGQNVTLSCEQNLNHDAMYWYRQDPGQGLRLIYYSQIVNDFQKGDIAEGYSVSREKKESFPLTVTSAQKNPTAFYLCASSIFRSEGHGYTFGSGTRLTVV.